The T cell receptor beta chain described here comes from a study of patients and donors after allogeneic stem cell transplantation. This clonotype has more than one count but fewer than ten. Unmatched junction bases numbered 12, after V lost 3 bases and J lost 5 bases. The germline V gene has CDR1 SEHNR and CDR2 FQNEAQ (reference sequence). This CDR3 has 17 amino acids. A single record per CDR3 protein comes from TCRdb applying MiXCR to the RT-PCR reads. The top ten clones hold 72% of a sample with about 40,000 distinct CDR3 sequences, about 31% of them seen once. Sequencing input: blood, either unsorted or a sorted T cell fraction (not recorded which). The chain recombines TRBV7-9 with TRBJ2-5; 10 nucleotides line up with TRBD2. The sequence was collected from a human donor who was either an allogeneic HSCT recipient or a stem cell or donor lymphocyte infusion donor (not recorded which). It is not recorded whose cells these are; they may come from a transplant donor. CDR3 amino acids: CASSFRNLAGVGETQYF. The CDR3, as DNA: TGTGCCAGCAGCTTTAGGAACCTAGCGGGAGTTGGGGAGACCCAGTACTTC.